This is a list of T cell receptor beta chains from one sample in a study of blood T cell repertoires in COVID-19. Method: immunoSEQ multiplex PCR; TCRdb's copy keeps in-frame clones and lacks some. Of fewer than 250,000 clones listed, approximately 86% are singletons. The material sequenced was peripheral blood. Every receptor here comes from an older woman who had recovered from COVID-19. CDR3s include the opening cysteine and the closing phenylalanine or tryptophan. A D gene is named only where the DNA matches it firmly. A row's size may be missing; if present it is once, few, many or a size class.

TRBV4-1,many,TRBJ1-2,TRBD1,CASSDRVMPQRAF,TGCGCCAGCAGTGACAGGGTCATGCCCCAGAGGGCCTTC
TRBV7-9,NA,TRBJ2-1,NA,CASRGGVGFLDEQFF,TGTGCCAGTAGGGGTGGAGTAGGCTTTTTGGATGAGCAGTTCTTC
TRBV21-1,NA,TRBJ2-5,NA,CASPYSGGAEQTQYF,TGTGCCAGCCCATATAGCGGGGGGGCGGAACAGACCCAGTACTTC
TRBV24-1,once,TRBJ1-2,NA,CATSDFPYSRYGYTF,TGTGCCACCAGTGATTTCCCGTACAGCAGATATGGCTACACCTTC
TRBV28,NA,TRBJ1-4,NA,CASSSPTVINEKLFF,TGTGCCAGCAGTTCTCCGACAGTGATTAATGAAAAACTGTTTTTT
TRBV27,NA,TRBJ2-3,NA,CASRGWGEADTQYF,TGTGCCAGCCGAGGGTGGGGGGAGGCAGATACGCAGTATTTT
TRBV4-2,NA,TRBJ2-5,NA,CASSQDVRGQETQYF,TGTGCCAGCAGCCAAGATGTGCGGGGGCAGGAGACCCAGTACTTC
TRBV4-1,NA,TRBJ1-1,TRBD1,CASSQDIGQGPNTEAFF,TGCGCCAGCAGCCAAGATATAGGACAGGGCCCGAACACTGAAGCTTTCTTT
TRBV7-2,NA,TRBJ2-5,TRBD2,CASSLALAGGRETQYF,TGTGCCAGCAGCTTAGCCCTTGCGGGGGGGCGAGAGACCCAGTACTTC
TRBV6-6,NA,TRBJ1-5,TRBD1,CASCLRHRGWNRSNQPQHF,TGTGCCAGCTGTCTCAGGCACAGGGGATGGAATAGGAGCAATCAGCCCCAGCATTTT
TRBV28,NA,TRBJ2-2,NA,CATQGDLGAGELFF,TGTGCCACCCAGGGCGACTTAGGAGCCGGGGAGCTGTTTTTT
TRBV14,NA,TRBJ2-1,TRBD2,CASSLGLPIFYNEQFF,TGTGCCAGCAGCCTGGGACTACCCATCTTTTACAATGAGCAGTTCTTC
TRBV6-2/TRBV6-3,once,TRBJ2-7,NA,CASSYLARYYEQYF,TGTGCCAGCAGTTACCTAGCGAGATACTACGAGCAGTACTTC
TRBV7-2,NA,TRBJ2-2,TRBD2,CASRYAGGLNTGELFF,TGTGCCAGCAGATACGCGGGGGGGCTGAACACCGGGGAGCTGTTTTTT
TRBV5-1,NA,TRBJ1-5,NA,CASSFCKDSPNQPQHF,TGCGCCAGCAGCTTTTGCAAGGACAGCCCTAATCAGCCCCAGCATTTT
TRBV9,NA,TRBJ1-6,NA,CASSAQGINSPLHF,TGTGCCAGCAGCGCGCAGGGGATTAATTCACCCCTCCACTTT
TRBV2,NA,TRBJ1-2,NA,CASSGGAGATYGYTF,TGTGCCAGCAGCGGTGGAGCAGGGGCGACGTATGGCTACACCTTC
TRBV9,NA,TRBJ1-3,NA,CASSVDGFSGNTIYF,TGTGCCAGCAGCGTAGACGGGTTTAGTGGAAACACCATATATTTT
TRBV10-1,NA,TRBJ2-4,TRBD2,CASSPGGVLIAKNIQYF,TGCGCCAGCAGTCCCGGGGGGGTTTTAATAGCCAAAAACATTCAGTACTTC
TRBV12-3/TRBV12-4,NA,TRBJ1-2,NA,CAISSGEGYTF,TGTGCCATCTCGTCGGGGGAGGGCTACACCTTC
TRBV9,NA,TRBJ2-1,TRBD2,CASSLRLAAWDEQFF,TGTGCCAGCAGCTTAAGACTAGCGGCGTGGGATGAGCAGTTCTTC
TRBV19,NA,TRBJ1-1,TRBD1,CASSISGGVWTEAFF,TGTGCCAGTAGTATATCAGGGGGCGTGTGGACTGAAGCTTTCTTT
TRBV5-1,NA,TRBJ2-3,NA,CASSADGTDTQYF,TGCGCCAGCAGCGCGGATGGAACAGATACGCAGTATTTT
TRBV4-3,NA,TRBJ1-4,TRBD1,CASSHLTTGSDEKLFF,TGCGCCAGCAGCCATCTAACGACAGGGTCCGATGAAAAACTGTTTTTT
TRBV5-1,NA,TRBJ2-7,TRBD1,CASSLVSLQGEYEQYF,TGCGCCAGCAGCTTGGTTTCTCTACAGGGGGAATACGAGCAGTACTTC
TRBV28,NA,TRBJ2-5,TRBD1,CASSTGTEGETQYF,TGTGCCAGCAGTACTGGGACAGAGGGGGAGACCCAGTACTTC
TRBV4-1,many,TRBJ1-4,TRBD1,CASSRTGNEKLFF,TGCGCCAGCAGCCGGACAGGGAATGAAAAACTGTTTTTT
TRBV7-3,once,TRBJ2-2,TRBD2,CASSLPPGTSGGVAGELFF,TGTGCCAGCAGTTTGCCCCCCGGGACTAGCGGGGGGGTCGCCGGGGAGCTGTTTTTT
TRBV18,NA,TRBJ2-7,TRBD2,CASSPIPSGGLYEQYF,TGTGCCAGCTCACCCATCCCTAGCGGGGGCCTCTACGAGCAGTACTTC
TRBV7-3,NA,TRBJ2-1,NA,CASSYGVYNEQFF,TGTGCCAGCAGCTACGGGGTATACAATGAGCAGTTCTTC
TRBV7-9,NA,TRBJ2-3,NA,CASTSEGDTQYF,TGTGCCAGCACTAGCGAGGGAGATACGCAGTATTTT
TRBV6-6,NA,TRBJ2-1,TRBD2,CASRASGGAWNEQFF,TGTGCCAGCAGGGCGAGCGGGGGGGCCTGGAACGAGCAGTTCTTC
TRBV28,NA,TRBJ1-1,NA,CASSYHEAFF,TGTGCCAGCAGCTACCATGAAGCTTTCTTT
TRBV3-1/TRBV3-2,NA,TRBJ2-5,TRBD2,CASSRRSGGRETQYF,TGTGCCAGCAGCCGACGCAGCGGGGGGAGGGAGACCCAGTACTTC
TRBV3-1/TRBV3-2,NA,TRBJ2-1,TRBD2,CASSQLTTSGNEQFF,TGTGCCAGCAGCCAACTTACGACTAGCGGTAATGAGCAGTTCTTC
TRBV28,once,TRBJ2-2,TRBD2,CASSFATGGPRELFF,TGTGCCAGCAGTTTCGCAACGGGGGGGCCCCGGGAGCTGTTTTTT
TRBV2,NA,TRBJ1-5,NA,CASTMFAGANQPQHF,TGTGCCAGCACCATGTTCGCGGGGGCTAATCAGCCCCAGCATTTT
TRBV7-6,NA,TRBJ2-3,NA,CASSPRPGTDTQYF,TGTGCCAGCAGCCCGCGGCCGGGCACAGATACGCAGTATTTT
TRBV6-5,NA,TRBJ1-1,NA,CASTRQWNTEAFF,TGTGCCAGCACCCGACAGTGGAACACTGAAGCTTTCTTT